The 8 T cell receptor beta chains in this list originate from one sample, sequenced in a study of blood T cell repertoires in COVID-19 (dated by TCRdb to 2018 to 2021). The method was the immunoSEQ multiplex PCR assay. TCRdb provides this immuneACCESS table in a form limited to in-frame rearrangements. Some clones are lacking; in checked studies, under half of them reflect an unresolved V gene, and why the rest are absent is not known. The sample table records under 200,000 clones; roughly nine tenths of these occur just once. The ten largest clones capture around 3.5% of the sample. Sequenced: peripheral blood. Receptors originate from a man between 65 and 79 years old with acute or convalescent COVID-19.

This chain links TRBV4-3 with TRBJ1-6; 11 bases are a match to TRBD1. The V segment lost 1 base and the J segment 10 bases; nucleotides outside the gene matches: 9. The CDR3 is made up of 17 amino acids. Germline CDR1 and CDR2: LGHNA and YSLEER. CDR3 nucleotide sequence: TGCGCCAGCAGCCAAGGGATCCGGGGACAGGGGGTCTCACCCCTCCACTTT. It codes for CASSQGIRGQGVSPLHF.

The chain links TRBV7-2 to TRBJ1-2; 11 nucleotides align to TRBD1. V shed 5 bases, J shed 4 bases, and the junction held 3 bases outside the gene matches. The CDR3 spans 14 residues. From germline, CDR1 is SGHTA and CDR2 FQGNSA. The CDR3, as DNA: TGTGCCAGCAGCCCCGGGACAGGGGGCTATGGCTACACCTTC. This encodes CASSPGTGGYGYTF.

This chain links TRBV2 with TRBJ2-7; D is perhaps TRBD1 (6 bases). V shed 7 bases and J shed 1 base, with 11 bases lying between them. The CDR3 sequence is 13 residues long. Germline V lookup: CDR1 SNHLY, CDR2 FYNNEI. The chain's CDR3 is CASTRQVSYEQYF. CDR3 bases: TGTGCCAGCACCCGACAGGTTTCCTACGAGCAGTACTTC.

The chain recombines TRBV11-2 with TRBJ2-2, with 7 bases aligning to TRBD1. V was clipped by 4 bases and J by 4 bases; unmatched bases: 9. The CDR3 consists of 16 residues. Germline V lookup: CDR1 SGHAT, CDR2 FQNNGV. Here the CDR3 reads CASSSSGRGSTGELFF. The DNA for the CDR3 is TGTGCCAGCAGCTCCAGCGGCAGGGGGAGCACCGGGGAGCTGTTTTTT.

In its sample, this clone was seen once. The genes are TRBV6-5 and TRBJ1-2; no definite D call. This CDR3 region has 13 residues. Trimming took off 5 bases at V and 3 bases at J, with 10 bases between the two ends. CDR1 and CDR2 (germline): MNHEY, SVGAGI. For the CDR3, the DNA is TGTGCCAGCAGTACCGACGGGTACTATGGCTACACCTTC. This codes for CASSTDGYYGYTF.

This chain joins TRBV4-1 and TRBJ1-2; D gene ambiguous. Germline V gene data show CDR1 as MGHRA and CDR2 as YSYEKL. The V end lost 0 bases, the J end lost 12 bases, and 14 bases lay between the germline ends. The CDR3 loop spans 13 amino acids. The CDR3 spells CASSQDAWEKDTF. In DNA, the CDR3 is TGCGCCAGCAGCCAAGATGCTTGGGAGAAAGACACCTTC.

The J gene is TRBJ2-5, the V gene TRBV2; D remains unclear. This CDR3 is 11 amino acids long. V shed 10 bases and J shed 3 bases, with 9 bases lying between them. In germline, CDR1 is SNHLY, CDR2 FYNNEI. As DNA, the CDR3 is TGTGCCACCAGAGTAGAAGAGACCCAGTACTTC. Protein: CATRVEETQYF.

The chain carries TRBV6-5 and TRBJ2-3; TRBD2 aligns across 12 bases. The CDR3 totals 15 residues. V gave up 6 bases and J gave up 2 bases; unmatched junction bases: 3. Germline values: CDR1 MNHEY, CDR2 SVGAGI. Here the CDR3 DNA reads TGTGCCAGCAGCCGACTAGCGGGAGACACAGATACGCAGTATTTT. The encoded protein is CASSRLAGDTDTQYF.